This TCR beta chain was captured in a study of radiation and T cells in renal cell carcinoma. General study points: In blood, top tumor clones expanded by 2 weeks, shrinking by 4. Without pretreatment biopsies, baseline tumor clonotype presence was undetermined.

Indicated time point: blood 4 weeks post-SBRT, at nephrectomy. Treatment given: 15 Gy SBRT to primary tumor, nephrectomy 4 weeks later. Nephrectomy followed 15 Gy stereotactic body radiation by 4 weeks. This renal cell carcinoma was of the clear cell type. Libraries were prepared by immunoSEQ multiplex PCR; TCRdb keeps only in-frame clonotypes and omits some of them. The sample consists of 150,000 to 200,000 clones, 88% of them appearing once. About this clone itself: Its antigen is still unknown.

The CDR3 extends over 15 amino acids. The trim removed 3 bases at V and 2 bases at J, leaving 5 bases unmatched. The germline V gene has CDR1 SGDLS and CDR2 YYNGEE. The V call is TRBV9, the J call TRBJ2-3; 8 bases are shared with TRBD2. This TCR was recovered from a woman in her fifties or sixties with renal cell carcinoma. This sample comprised blood, obtained from a patient whose treatment included radiotherapy and nephrectomy. The CDR3 DNA reads TGTGCCAGCAGCGCCGGGGGGGGCGTCACAGATACGCAGTATTTT. Its translation: CASSAGGGVTDTQYF.